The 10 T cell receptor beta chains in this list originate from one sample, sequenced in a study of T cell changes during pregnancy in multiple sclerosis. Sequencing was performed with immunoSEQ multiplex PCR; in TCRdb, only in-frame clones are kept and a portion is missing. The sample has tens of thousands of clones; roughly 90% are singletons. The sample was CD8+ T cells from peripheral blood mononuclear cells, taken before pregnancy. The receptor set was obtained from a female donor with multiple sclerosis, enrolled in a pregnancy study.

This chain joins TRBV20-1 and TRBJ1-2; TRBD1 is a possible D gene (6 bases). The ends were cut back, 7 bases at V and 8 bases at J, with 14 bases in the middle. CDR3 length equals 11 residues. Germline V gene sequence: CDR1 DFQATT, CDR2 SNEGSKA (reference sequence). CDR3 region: CSGTVGVGYTF. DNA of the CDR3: TGCAGTGGGACAGTTGGGGTAGGCTACACCTTC.

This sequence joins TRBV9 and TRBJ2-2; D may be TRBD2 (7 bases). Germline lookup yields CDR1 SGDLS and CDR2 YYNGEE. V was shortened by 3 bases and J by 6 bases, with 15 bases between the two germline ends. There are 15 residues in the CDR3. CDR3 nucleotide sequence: TGTGCCAGCAGCGCCGGGGGGCATTCCGCCGGGGAGCTGTTTTTT. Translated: CASSAGGHSAGELFF.

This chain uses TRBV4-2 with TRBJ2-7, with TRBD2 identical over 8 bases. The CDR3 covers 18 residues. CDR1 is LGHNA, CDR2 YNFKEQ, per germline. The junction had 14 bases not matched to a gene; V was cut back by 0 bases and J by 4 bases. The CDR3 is CASSQELDWRGAGYEQYF. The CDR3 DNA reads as TGTGCCAGCAGCCAAGAACTTGATTGGCGGGGGGCAGGGTACGAGCAGTACTTC.

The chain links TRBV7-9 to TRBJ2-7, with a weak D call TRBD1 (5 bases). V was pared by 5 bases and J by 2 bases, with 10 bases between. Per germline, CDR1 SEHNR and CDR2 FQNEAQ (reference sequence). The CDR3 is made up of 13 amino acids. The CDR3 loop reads CASSPARAYEQYF. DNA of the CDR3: TGTGCCAGCAGCCCCGCCAGGGCCTACGAGCAGTACTTC.

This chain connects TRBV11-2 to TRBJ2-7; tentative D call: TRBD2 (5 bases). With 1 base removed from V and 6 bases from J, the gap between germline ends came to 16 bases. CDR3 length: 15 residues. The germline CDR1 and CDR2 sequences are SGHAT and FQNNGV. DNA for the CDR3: TGTGCCAGCAGCTTAGTCCGGGGAGTGGGGAGCGAGCAGTACTTC. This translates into CASSLVRGVGSEQYF.

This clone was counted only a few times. CDR3 loop: CAISDPGQKSTEAFF. DNA of the CDR3: TGTGCCATCAGTGACCCGGGACAGAAGAGCACTGAAGCTTTCTTT. This chain links TRBV10-3 with TRBJ1-1; 7 bases fit TRBD1. Germline values: CDR1 ENHRY, CDR2 SYGVKD. This CDR3 has 15 residues. With V trimmed by 3 bases and J by 4 bases, 8 bases remained unmatched.

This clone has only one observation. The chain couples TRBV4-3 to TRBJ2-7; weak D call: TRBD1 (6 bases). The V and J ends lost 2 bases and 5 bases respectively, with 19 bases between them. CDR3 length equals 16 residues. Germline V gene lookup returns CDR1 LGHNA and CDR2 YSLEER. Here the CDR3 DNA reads TGCGCCAGCAGCCAATCGGTGGCAGGGGCAAGGGACGAGCAGTACTTC. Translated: CASSQSVAGARDEQYF.

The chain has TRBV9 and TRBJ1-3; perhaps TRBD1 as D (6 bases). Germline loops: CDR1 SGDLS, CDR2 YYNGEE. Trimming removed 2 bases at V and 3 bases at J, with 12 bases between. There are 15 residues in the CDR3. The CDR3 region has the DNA TGTGCCAGCAGCGTCGAGGGGGGGAATGGAAACACCATATATTTT. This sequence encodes CASSVEGGNGNTIYF.

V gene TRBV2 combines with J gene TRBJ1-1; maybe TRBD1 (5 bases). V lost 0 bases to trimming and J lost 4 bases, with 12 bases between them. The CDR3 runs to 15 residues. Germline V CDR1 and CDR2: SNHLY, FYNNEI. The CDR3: CASSEARVWFTEAFF. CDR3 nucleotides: TGTGCCAGCAGTGAAGCCAGGGTCTGGTTCACTGAAGCTTTCTTT.

DNA for the CDR3: TGTGCCAGTAGTATAGATCTTAAGACCCAGTACTTC. It yields the protein CASSIDLKTQYF. The genes are TRBV19 and TRBJ2-5, with no clear D. This CDR3 is built from 12 residues. Trimming shortened V by 0 bases and J by 6 bases, and 5 bases separated the two germline ends. The germline gives CDR1 LNHDA, CDR2 SQIVND (reference sequence).